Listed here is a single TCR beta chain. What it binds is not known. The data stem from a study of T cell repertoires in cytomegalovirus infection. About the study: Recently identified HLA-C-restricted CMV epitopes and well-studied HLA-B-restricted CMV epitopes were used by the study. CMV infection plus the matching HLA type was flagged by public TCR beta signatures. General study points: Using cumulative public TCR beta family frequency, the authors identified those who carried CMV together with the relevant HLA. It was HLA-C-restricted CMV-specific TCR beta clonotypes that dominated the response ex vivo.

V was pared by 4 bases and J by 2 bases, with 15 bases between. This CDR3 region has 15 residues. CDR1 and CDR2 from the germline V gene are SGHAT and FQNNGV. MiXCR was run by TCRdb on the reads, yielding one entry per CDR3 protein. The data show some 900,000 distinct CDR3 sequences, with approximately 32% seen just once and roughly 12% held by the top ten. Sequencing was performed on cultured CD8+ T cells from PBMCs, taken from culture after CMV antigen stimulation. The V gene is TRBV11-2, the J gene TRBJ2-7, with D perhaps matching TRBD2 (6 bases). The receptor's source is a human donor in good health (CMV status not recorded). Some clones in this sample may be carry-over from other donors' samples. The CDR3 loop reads CASSSWRVQPYEQYV. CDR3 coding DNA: TGTGCCAGCAGCTCCTGGAGGGTTCAGCCCTACGAGCAGTACGTC.